This TCR beta chain was retrieved from a study of cytomegalovirus exposure and HLA in healthy donors. After removal of 1 base from V and 4 bases from J, the junction contained 4 bases not matched to a gene. This CDR3 contains 15 residues. Germline loops: CDR1 SNHLY, CDR2 FYNNEI. Assay used: immunoSEQ multiplex PCR; TCRdb lists only in-frame clones, some missing. This repertoire shows approximately 210,000 clones, roughly 88% found once; its top ten account for about 1.6%. The clonotype comes from a woman younger than 30 in good health and CMV-seronegative. Sequencing was performed on PBMCs. The J gene is TRBJ2-3, the V gene TRBV2, with TRBD2 matching 8 bases. The CDR3 region is CASSEGPTSADTQYF. In DNA form, the CDR3 reads TGTGCCAGCAGTGAAGGGCCGACTAGCGCAGATACGCAGTATTTT.